What follows is one T cell receptor beta chain and its context. Its antigen is still unknown. This CDR3 is 14 amino acids long. The V end lost 8 bases, the J end lost 2 bases, and 13 bases lay between the germline ends. Looked up from germline, CDR1 is SNHLY and CDR2 is FYNNEI. The data were taken from a study of cytomegalovirus exposure and HLA in healthy donors. General observations from the study: The classifier was said to identify cytomegalovirus status with high specificity and sensitivity. 150 or so TCR beta chains were listed as cytomegalovirus-associated. Later analysis identified several of the most significant clusters that appeared linked to common viral pathogens.

PCR involved 60 Vbeta and 13 Jbeta primers. Repertoires were generated with immunoSEQ multiplex PCR, while TCRdb's copy carries only in-frame clones and drops some. The sample holds 95,000 to 150,000 clones, 75% to 90% seen once. The chain links TRBV2 to TRBJ1-5; possibly TRBD1 for D (5 bases). The specimen sequenced was PBMCs. The TCR comes from a man aged 18 to 29 in good health and CMV-seropositive. DNA of the CDR3: TGTGCCAGCCGGGGGGGAGGGGGCAATCAGCCCCAGCATTTT. Translated, it gives CASRGGGGNQPQHF.